Shown below are 27 T cell receptor beta chains from a single sample sequenced in a study of identical twins. TCRdb called the 5' RACE reads again in MiXCR, with one record for every CDR3 protein. This table has about 890,000 distinct CDR3 sequences, roughly 12% appearing once. These sequences were also reported in another study, on yellow fever vaccine responses in identical twins.

Sequencing was performed on PBMCs. Receptors originate from a woman between 18 and 29 years old in good health.

This clonotype was recorded a few times. This chain connects TRBV10-3 to TRBJ1-2; no reliable D call. The CDR3 extends over 13 amino acids. Germline V lookup: CDR1 ENHRY, CDR2 SYGVKD. The V gene lost 6 bases and the J gene lost 3 bases, with 11 bases spanning the gap. The CDR3 region has the DNA TGTGCCATCAGATGGGAAGGAGACTATGGCTACACCTTC. Translating gives CAIRWEGDYGYTF.

The gene calls are TRBV2 and TRBJ1-2; D might be TRBD1 (5 bases). Between the trimmed V and J ends, which lost 4 bases and 7 bases, there was a span of 13 bases. CDR3 length equals 13 residues. Germline lookup yields CDR1 SNHLY and CDR2 FYNNEI. CDR3: CASSGDGGFGYTF. DNA for the CDR3: TGTGCCAGCAGTGGCGACGGGGGGTTTGGCTACACCTTC. The full variable domain, rest sourced from reference TRBV2 and TRBJ1-2, is EPEVTQTPSHQVTQMGQEVILRCVPISNHLYFYWYRQILGQKVEFLVSFYNNEISEKSEIFDDQFSVERPDGSNFTLKIRSTKLEDSAMYFCASSGDGGFGYTFGSGTRLTVV.

This clonotype was detected a few times. V is TRBV10-1 and J is TRBJ2-4; perhaps D is TRBD1 or TRBD2 (5 bases each). Deletions cut 3 bases from V and 1 base from J, with 10 bases between. Germline assignment: CDR1 WNHNN and CDR2 SYGVQD (reference sequence). The CDR3 is 15 residues long. The chain's CDR3 is CASSDGTSAKNIQYF. The CDR3 bases are TGCGCCAGCAGTGACGGGACCTCGGCCAAAAACATTCAGTACTTC.

The gene calls are TRBV7-8 and TRBJ2-5; 13 nucleotides align to TRBD2. This CDR3 is 18 amino acids long. J was trimmed by 4 bases and V by 6 bases; bases with no gene match: 14. Per the germline V gene, CDR1 is SGHVS and CDR2 is FQNEAQ. The CDR3 protein is CASSFTGTSGKTPETQYF. DNA for the CDR3: TGTGCCAGCAGTTTTACCGGGACTAGCGGGAAGACGCCAGAGACCCAGTACTTC.

This clonotype was observed a few times. CDR3 coding DNA: TGTGCCAGCTGGCACGGGATGAACACTGAAGCTTTCTTT. It specifies CASWHGMNTEAFF. The V call is TRBV14, the J call TRBJ1-1, with no clear D. V lost 8 bases, J lost 0 bases, and 10 bases lay in between. This CDR3 spans 13 amino acids. Germline-derived CDR1 and CDR2 are SGHDN and FVKESK.

The CDR3 loop is CSASRLAASTDTQYF. CDR3 nucleotides: TGCAGTGCTAGTAGACTAGCGGCTAGCACAGATACGCAGTATTTT. The chain recombines TRBV20-1 with TRBJ2-3, with 9 nucleotides matching TRBD2. Germline V lookup: CDR1 DFQATT, CDR2 SNEGSKA (reference sequence). This CDR3 is built from 15 residues. Unmatched junction bases numbered 4, after V lost 3 bases and J lost 0 bases.

V is TRBV18 and J is TRBJ1-6; a possible D gene is TRBD1 (6 bases). Trimming left V 6 bases short and J 10 bases short, with 22 bases between. The CDR3 is 16 residues long. Germline CDR1 KGHSH, CDR2 LQKENI. CDR3 amino acids: CASSPGGANGASPLHF. As DNA, the CDR3 is TGTGCCAGCTCCCCGGGGGGGGCGAATGGGGCCTCACCCCTCCACTTT.

Written as DNA, the CDR3 is TGTGCCAGCAGCCAAGATTGGGACATAAATAATTCACCCCTCCACTTT. Translated: CASSQDWDINNSPLHF. This chain uses TRBV4-2 with TRBJ1-6; tentatively, D is TRBD1 (6 bases). The CDR3 consists of 16 residues. V was cut by 0 bases and J by 5 bases, with 11 bases left in between. Per the germline V gene, CDR1 is LGHNA and CDR2 is YNFKEQ.

The J gene is TRBJ2-1, the V gene TRBV5-1; D is uncertain. The CDR3 sequence is 14 residues long. The ends were cut back, 0 bases at V and 3 bases at J, with 7 bases in the middle. Germline V gives CDR1 SGHRS, CDR2 YFSETQ. CDR3 loop: CASSLDSDYNEQFF. In nucleotides, the CDR3 is TGCGCCAGCAGCTTGGATTCCGACTACAATGAGCAGTTCTTC.

V is TRBV5-1 and J is TRBJ2-1; perhaps TRBD2 as D (6 bases). The CDR3 extends over 16 amino acids. The V end lost 4 bases, the J end lost 1 base, and 15 bases lay between the germline ends. The germline V gene encodes CDR1 SGHRS and CDR2 YFSETQ. CDR3 residues: CASSPGGGTSYNEQFF. CDR3 in DNA: TGCGCCAGCAGCCCGGGTGGGGGGACTTCCTACAATGAGCAGTTCTTC.

The chain is built from TRBV5-4 and TRBJ2-5; 11 bases are shared with TRBD1. The germline gives CDR1 SGHNT, CDR2 YYREEE (reference sequence). The ends lost 4 bases at V and 4 bases at J; junction bases unmatched: 6. The CDR3 runs to 15 residues. The CDR3 coding sequence is TGTGCCAGCAGCCCGGACAGGGGGCAGATAGAGACCCAGTACTTC. Protein: CASSPDRGQIETQYF.

The V call is TRBV29-1, the J call TRBJ2-3; 7 bases match TRBD1. CDR1 and CDR2 from the germline V gene are SQVTM and ANQGSEA. V was clipped by 1 base and J by 9 bases; unmatched bases: 7. This CDR3 comprises 13 residues. Written as DNA, the CDR3 is TGCAGCGTTGAAGCAGAACAGGGGCCGACGCAGTATTTT. This gives the protein CSVEAEQGPTQYF.

The chain links TRBV29-1 to TRBJ2-5, with a weak D call TRBD1 (6 bases). The CDR3 loop spans 13 amino acids. Germline V CDR1 and CDR2: SQVTM, ANQGSEA. The V end lost 7 bases, the J end lost 2 bases, and 14 bases lay between the germline ends. The CDR3 region has the DNA TGCAGCGGGACCCGGACAGTACAAGAGACCCAGTACTTC. Its protein product is CSGTRTVQETQYF.

V and J are TRBV5-6 and TRBJ2-7; D gene uncertain. CDR1 and CDR2 from the germline V gene are SGHDT and YYEEEE. The CDR3 length is 13 residues. Between the trimmed V and J ends, which lost 2 bases and 1 base, there was a span of 7 bases. The CDR3 protein is CASSFPPSYEQYF. DNA for the CDR3: TGTGCCAGCAGCTTCCCTCCTTCCTACGAGCAGTACTTC.

J is TRBJ2-1 and V is TRBV20-1; TRBD2 is a possible D gene (6 bases). V was clipped by 4 bases and J by 10 bases, with 20 bases between them. CDR1 is DFQATT, CDR2 SNEGSKA, per germline (reference sequence). The CDR3 sequence is 14 residues long. The CDR3 nucleotides read TGCAGTGCTACCTCCGGGACTGGCAAGTCGGAGCAGTTCTTC. Translating it yields CSATSGTGKSEQFF.

This clonotype was counted ten times or more. The chain is built from TRBV15 and TRBJ1-2, with 9 positions matching TRBD1. CDR3 length: 16 residues. The germline V gene encodes CDR1 LNHNV and CDR2 YYDKDF (reference sequence). The junction had 12 bases not matched to a gene; V was cut back by 3 bases and J by 7 bases. The CDR3 nucleotides read TGTGCCACCAGCAGGACCGGGACAGGGATTTATCTTGGCTACACCTTC. Translating gives CATSRTGTGIYLGYTF.

This clonotype was seen at least ten times. The DNA of the CDR3 is TGCAGTGCGGGAAGACGGGTCACTGAAGCTTTCTTT. This translates into CSAGRRVTEAFF. This rearrangement joins TRBV20-1 to TRBJ1-1; D gene ambiguous. Germline V lookup: CDR1 DFQATT, CDR2 SNEGSKA (reference sequence). The CDR3 is 12 residues long. Trimming took off 6 bases at V and 4 bases at J, with 12 bases between the two ends.

Many counts were recorded for this clonotype. The CDR3 sequence is CSARTGQFIYGYTF. The CDR3 bases are TGCAGTGCTAGAACCGGACAGTTTATCTATGGCTACACCTTC. The rearrangement links TRBV20-1 to TRBJ1-2; possibly TRBD1 for D (6 bases). Germline V lookup: CDR1 DFQATT, CDR2 SNEGSKA (reference sequence). The ends were cut back, 2 bases at V and 4 bases at J, with 14 bases in the middle. The CDR3 contains 14 residues.

In this sample, this clonotype turned up many times. The chain combines TRBV5-1 with TRBJ2-1; the match to TRBD2 covers 8 bases. The CDR3 contains 14 residues. The germline V gene encodes CDR1 SGHRS and CDR2 YFSETQ. With V trimmed by 3 bases and J by 6 bases, 5 bases remained unmatched. The CDR3 nucleotides are TGCGCCAGCAGCTCGGCCGGGACTAGCAATGAGCAGTTCTTC. Its translation: CASSSAGTSNEQFF. Together with reference TRBV5-1 and TRBJ2-1, the CDR3 gives the full variable domain: KAGVTQTPRYLIKTRGQQVTLSCSPISGHRSVSWYQQTPGQGLQFLFEYFSETQRNKGNFPGRFSGRQFSNSRSEMNVSTLELGDSALYLCASSSAGTSNEQFFGPGTRLTVL.

The chain combines TRBV12-3 or TRBV12-4 with TRBJ2-7, with D possibly TRBD2 on 6 matching bases. Trimming took 4 bases from V and 3 from J, leaving 10 bases between them. The CDR3 extends over 13 amino acids. The CDR3 DNA sequence: TGTGCCAGCAGTTCAACGGGGGTCTACGAGCAGTACGTC. Protein sequence: CASSSTGVYEQYV.

The chain joins TRBV6-1 to TRBJ1-2, with a weak D call TRBD1 (6 bases). The V end lost 7 bases, the J end lost 2 bases, and 14 bases lay between the germline ends. Germline-derived CDR1 and CDR2 are MNHNS and SASEGT. This CDR3 is built from 14 residues. CDR3 nucleotide sequence: TGTGCCAGCAACGAGAAAGACAGGAACTATGGCTACACCTTC. Amino acids: CASNEKDRNYGYTF.

The V gene is TRBV5-6, the J gene TRBJ2-7; D perhaps matches TRBD2 (5 bases). The V end was cut by 2 bases, the J end by 1 base, with 13 bases between. CDR1 is SGHDT, CDR2 YYEEEE, per germline. The CDR3 covers 15 residues. The CDR3 protein is CASSFGPEASYEQYV. The CDR3 nucleotides are TGTGCCAGCAGCTTCGGGCCGGAGGCGTCCTACGAGCAGTACGTC.

This clonotype was observed many times. The CDR3 spells CASSPRGAPEAAFF. Written as DNA, the CDR3 is TGTGCCAGCAGCCCCCGTGGGGCCCCGGAGGCGGCTTTCTTT. The chain links TRBV7-9 to TRBJ1-1; weak D call: TRBD1 (5 bases). Per the germline V gene, CDR1 is SEHNR and CDR2 is FQNEAQ (reference sequence). Between the trimmed V and J ends, which lost 5 bases and 11 bases, there was a span of 21 bases. This CDR3 spans 14 amino acids.

V and J are TRBV11-2 and TRBJ2-7; perhaps TRBD1 as D (5 bases). The CDR3 runs to 16 residues. V lost 6 bases, J lost 4 bases, and 22 bases lay in between. Germline V gene sequence: CDR1 SGHAT, CDR2 FQNNGV. The CDR3 spells CASSLQVQVVGYEQYV. CDR3 DNA: TGTGCCAGCAGTCTTCAAGTACAGGTCGTTGGGTACGAGCAGTACGTC.

This clonotype has only a few counts. This sequence joins TRBV4-1 and TRBJ2-1; 10 nucleotides match TRBD1. The junction had 3 bases not matched to a gene; V was cut back by 3 bases and J by 7 bases. Germline CDR1 is MGHRA and CDR2 is YSYEKL. The CDR3 spans 14 residues. The CDR3 nucleotides are TGCGCCAGCAGCCACCGGGACAGGGGTAATGAGCAGTTCTTC. Amino acid sequence: CASSHRDRGNEQFF.

The V call is TRBV5-8, the J call TRBJ2-3; D ambiguous. Germline loops: CDR1 SGHTS, CDR2 YDEGEE. There are 16 residues in the CDR3. V lost 2 bases to trimming and J lost 7 bases, with 20 bases between them. CDR3 coding DNA: TGTGCCAGCAGCTTCTTGGCTATTTGGCGACGACATACGCAGTATTTT. Translated, it gives CASSFLAIWRRHTQYF.

This rearrangement joins TRBV28 to TRBJ2-4; TRBD1 is a possible D gene (6 bases). CDR3 length equals 17 residues. V lost 2 bases and J 1 base, leaving 15 bases between the germline ends. Germline values: CDR1 MDHEN, CDR2 SYDVKM. CDR3 in amino acids: CASSLIIQGTAKNIQYF. The CDR3, as DNA: TGTGCCAGCAGTTTAATAATCCAGGGGACGGCCAAAAACATTCAGTACTTC.